The clone carrying this TCR beta chain was counted between two and nine times. Its antigen remains unknown. The source of the sample is a study of T cells after yellow fever vaccination. The 5'RACE template-switching step produced TCR cDNA and added a universal primer site and UMIs. TCRdb recomputed calls from the 5' RACE reads with MiXCR, one row per CDR3 protein. Of 300,000 or so distinct CDR3 sequences listed, under 9% were seen once; the top ten hold approximately 3.5%. Study-level findings and limits: Sorted repertoires could include abundant contaminating clonotypes from bulk cells. Weaker, the secondary response peaked sooner, at day 5 versus 15. CD4 and CD8 compartments shared a small share of clonotypes.

This clonotype originated in a man aged 18 to 30 who received the YFV17D yellow fever vaccine. The source was CD4+ T cells sorted from PBMCs, collected 5 days after the yellow fever booster vaccination.

CDR3 sequence: CASSSRDYTGELFF. CDR3 coding DNA: TGCGCCAGCAGCTCCCGGGACTATACCGGGGAGCTGTTTTTT. This chain joins TRBV4-1 and TRBJ2-2; 7 positions match TRBD2. The CDR3 consists of 14 residues. Unmatched junction bases numbered 5, after V lost 5 bases and J lost 5 bases. CDR1 and CDR2 from the germline V gene are MGHRA and YSYEKL.